Below, 32 T cell receptor beta chains from the same sample are listed, as sequenced in a study of T cell repertoires in cytomegalovirus infection. Each CDR3 protein is one row after TCRdb ran MiXCR on the reads. Of around 360,000 distinct CDR3 sequences listed, just under 35% were seen once; the top ten hold roughly 13%. For these TCRs, the target antigens are not known. Sample: cultured PBMCs, taken from culture after CMV antigen stimulation. These TCRs come from a human donor in good health (CMV status not recorded). Some clones in this sample may be carry-over from other donors' samples.

A note on this clonotype: A junction end diverges from the germline sequence, so it may reflect a read error. The chain links TRBV20-1 to TRBJ1-1; 7 nucleotides agree with TRBD1. Per the germline V gene, CDR1 is DFQATT and CDR2 is SNEGSKA (reference sequence). The CDR3 loop spans 13 amino acids. This CDR3 is CSAREGQSTEAFF. As DNA, the CDR3 is TGCAGTGCAAGAGAGGGACAGAGCACTGAAGCTTTCTTT.

This chain uses TRBV27 with TRBJ2-7; D not resolved. The CDR3 has 14 amino acids. In germline, CDR1 is MNHEY, CDR2 SMNVEV (reference sequence). Trimming removed 6 bases from V and 5 bases from J, with 17 bases in between. CDR3 sequence (DNA): TGTGCCAGCAGCCCCAAAAGGGAAAGCCACGAGCAGTACGTC. The encoded protein is CASSPKRESHEQYV.

This clonotype has only a few counts. In nucleotides, the CDR3 is TGTGCCAGTAGTAACTCCGACCGAGGCCCTCCGGAGACCCAGTACTTC. Protein product: CASSNSDRGPPETQYF. The chain recombines TRBV19 with TRBJ2-5; no firm D call. Germline V gene sequence: CDR1 LNHDA, CDR2 SQIVND (reference sequence). V lost 4 bases and J lost 5, with 20 bases in between. The CDR3 sequence is 16 residues long.

This clonotype was observed a few times. The rearrangement links TRBV12-3 or TRBV12-4 to TRBJ2-5; tentatively, D is TRBD1 (6 bases). The CDR3 is 13 amino acids. Trimming removed 6 bases from V and 5 bases from J, with 13 bases in between. Here the CDR3 reads CASSIRGPETQYF. The CDR3 DNA is TGTGCCAGCAGCATCAGGGGACCCGAGACCCAGTACTTC.

This clonotype was seen more than once but under ten times. The rearrangement uses TRBV7-2 and TRBJ2-3; 11 nucleotides agree with TRBD1. This CDR3 contains 15 residues. Per the germline V gene, CDR1 is SGHTA and CDR2 is FQGNSA. V was pared by 2 bases and J by 5 bases, with 3 bases of the junction left unmatched. This CDR3 reads CASSLLGQGGDTQYF. CDR3 in DNA: TGTGCCAGCAGCTTATTGGGACAGGGGGGAGATACGCAGTATTTT.

This chain uses TRBV6-2 or TRBV6-3 with TRBJ1-1; tentatively, D is TRBD1 (6 bases). CDR3 size: 14 residues. V lost 1 base and J lost 1, with 7 bases in between. Per the germline V gene, CDR1 is MNHEY and CDR2 is SVGEGT. CDR3 nucleotide sequence: TGTGCCAGCAGTTACTTGACAGGGAACACTGAAGCTTTCTTT. This encodes CASSYLTGNTEAFF.

J is TRBJ2-1 and V is TRBV20-1; 9 nucleotides agree with TRBD2. This CDR3 has 14 amino acids. V trimming: 7 bases; J trimming: 7 bases; junction bases outside the gene matches: 11. CDR1 DFQATT and CDR2 SNEGSKA come from the germline V gene (reference sequence). CDR3 region: CSVSRPSGTNEQFF. As DNA, the CDR3 is TGCAGTGTCAGTAGACCTAGCGGGACGAATGAGCAGTTCTTC.

The V call is TRBV5-1, the J call TRBJ2-5; the D is unclear. CDR3 length equals 15 residues. The V end lost 1 base, the J end lost 1 base, and 11 bases lay between the germline ends. Germline CDR1 reads SGHRS; CDR2 reads YFSETQ. The CDR3 sequence: CASSLSRLSQETQYF. In DNA form, the CDR3 reads TGCGCCAGCAGCTTGAGCCGGCTGTCCCAAGAGACCCAGTACTTC.

The J gene is TRBJ2-5, the V gene TRBV18, with D hard to call. The CDR3 runs 11 residues. Trimming pared 6 bases from V and 4 bases from J, leaving 6 bases between. The germline V gene has CDR1 KGHSH and CDR2 LQKENI. CDR3 region: CASSPLETQYF. The CDR3 DNA sequence: TGTGCCAGCTCCCCTCTAGAGACCCAGTACTTC. The whole variable domain, filled in from reference TRBV18 and TRBJ2-5, reads NAGVMQNPRHLVRRRGQEARLRCSPMKGHSHVYWYRQLPEEGLKFMVYLQKENIIDESGMPKERFSAEFPKEGPSILRIQQVVRGDSAAYFCASSPLETQYFGPGTRLLVL.

The gene calls are TRBV10-3 and TRBJ2-3; 13 nucleotides align to TRBD2. This CDR3 has 15 amino acids. Germline values: CDR1 ENHRY, CDR2 SYGVKD. V gave up 4 bases and J gave up 5 bases; unmatched junction bases: 3. CDR3 DNA sequence: TGTGCCATCAGTGTGGGGACTAGCGGGATAGATACGCAGTATTTT. It specifies CAISVGTSGIDTQYF.

The chain uses TRBV27 and TRBJ2-1, with 9 positions matching TRBD1. The V gene end was trimmed by 5 bases and the J gene end by 0 bases; junction bases not matched to a gene: 11. The germline CDR1 and CDR2 sequences are MNHEY and SMNVEV (reference sequence). The CDR3 extends over 18 amino acids. CDR3: CASSTPRDRASSYNEQFF. CDR3 nucleotide sequence: TGTGCCAGCAGTACCCCGCGGGACAGGGCAAGCTCCTACAATGAGCAGTTCTTC.

As DNA, the CDR3 is TGCGCCAGCAGCCAGAGCGGGAGGGCCTCCAAAAACATTCAGTACTTC. It translates to CASSQSGRASKNIQYF. J is TRBJ2-4 and V is TRBV4-1, with 10 bases lining up with TRBD2. CDR1 MGHRA and CDR2 YSYEKL come from the germline V gene. This CDR3 contains 16 residues. The junction had 4 bases not matched to a gene; V was cut back by 3 bases and J by 2 bases.

This clonotype was detected many times. The rearrangement joins TRBV7-2 to TRBJ2-1; 13 positions match TRBD2. From germline, CDR1 is SGHTA and CDR2 FQGNSA. V shed 7 bases, J shed 5 bases, and the junction held 5 bases outside the gene matches. The CDR3 totals 15 residues. CDR3 nucleotides: TGTGCCAGCACCCAGGGACTAGCGGGACACAATGAGCAGTTCTTC. Its translation is CASTQGLAGHNEQFF.

This chain links TRBV6-5 with TRBJ1-1; D remains unclear. CDR3 length: 15 amino acids. Germline-derived CDR1 and CDR2 are MNHEY and SVGAGI. V was clipped by 2 bases and J by 1 base, with 11 bases between them. CDR3 DNA sequence: TGTGCCAGCAGTTACCGGGCCAGCAAGAACACTGAAGCTTTCTTT. Amino acid sequence: CASSYRASKNTEAFF.

The V call is TRBV4-1, the J call TRBJ1-1, with TRBD1 matching 8 bases. The germline CDR1 and CDR2 sequences are MGHRA and YSYEKL. The CDR3 is made up of 14 amino acids. Trimming at V came to 1 base and at J to 10 bases, leaving 8 bases not matched to a gene. CDR3 nucleotides: TGCGCCAGCAGCCAAGGACAGGGGAATAGTGCAGCTTTCTTT. Its translation is CASSQGQGNSAAFF.

V and J are TRBV7-9 and TRBJ1-2; D unclear. The CDR3 spans 12 residues. Per the germline V gene, CDR1 is SEHNR and CDR2 is FQNEAQ (reference sequence). V was shortened by 3 bases and J by 5 bases, with 7 bases between the two germline ends. The chain's CDR3 is CASSFSLYGYTF. The CDR3 DNA is TGTGCCAGCAGCTTCTCTTTATATGGCTACACCTTC.

The V gene is TRBV2, the J gene TRBJ1-2; TRBD1 matches at 9 bases. This CDR3 is built from 15 residues. CDR1 is SNHLY and CDR2 is FYNNEI in the germline V gene. Trimming cost V 6 bases and J 5 bases; bases outside gene matches: 10. In DNA, the CDR3 is TGTGCCAGCAGCAAGAGGACAGGGGTTCAATATGGCTACACCTTC. It is translated as CASSKRTGVQYGYTF.

This clonotype came up once. This chain uses TRBV30 with TRBJ1-5, with D perhaps matching TRBD1 (5 bases). The ends were cut back, 1 base at V and 3 bases at J, with 7 bases in the middle. The CDR3 has 13 amino acids. Per the germline V gene, CDR1 is GTSNPN and CDR2 is SVGIG (reference sequence). The CDR3 region is CAWSAGLNQPQHF. CDR3 coding DNA: TGTGCCTGGAGTGCAGGGCTCAATCAGCCCCAGCATTTT.

The J gene is TRBJ2-7, the V gene TRBV6-6, with TRBD2 matching 10 bases. Germline V lookup: CDR1 MNHNY, CDR2 SVGAGI (reference sequence). V shed 0 bases and J 9 bases; nucleotides not matched to a gene: 8. The CDR3 loop spans 15 amino acids. Here the CDR3 reads CASSYSLAGEIWQYV. DNA for the CDR3: TGTGCCAGCAGTTACTCCCTAGCGGGAGAGATCTGGCAGTACGTC.

V gene TRBV11-3 combines with J gene TRBJ2-1, with unresolved D. CDR1 and CDR2 from the germline V gene are SGHNT and YENEEA. The CDR3 covers 14 residues. V was clipped by 6 bases and J by 0 bases, with 9 bases between them. The CDR3 spells CASRGISSYNEQFF. Here the CDR3 DNA reads TGTGCCAGCAGGGGGATCAGCTCCTACAATGAGCAGTTCTTC. Full variable domain (remainder filled in from reference TRBV11-3 and TRBJ2-1): EAGVVQSPRYKIIEKKQPVAFWCNPISGHNTLYWYLQNLGQGPELLIRYENEEAVDDSQLPKDRFSAERLKGVDSTLKIQPAELGDSAVYLCASRGISSYNEQFFGPGTRLTVL.

This clonotype was seen more than once but under ten times. Possible read error: a much larger clone is one base away. The chain employs TRBV7-6 and TRBJ1-5, with D possibly matching TRBD1 (5 bases). V shed 1 base and J shed 5 bases, with 6 bases lying between them. This CDR3 spans 13 amino acids. The germline gives CDR1 SGHVS, CDR2 FNYEAQ. CDR3 protein: CASSLEGYQPQHF. The CDR3 DNA reads TGTGCCAGCAGCTTAGAGGGGTATCAGCCCCAGCATTTT.

This chain connects TRBV7-9 to TRBJ1-2; a possible D gene is TRBD1 (5 bases). The germline V and J ends were trimmed by 3 bases and 2 bases, with 13 bases remaining between them. The CDR3 runs 15 residues. Germline CDR1 SEHNR, CDR2 FQNEAQ (reference sequence). Here the CDR3 DNA reads TGTGCCAGCAGCTTGAGTTATGGGGCGAACTATGGCTACACCTTC. It is translated as CASSLSYGANYGYTF.

The sample holds a few counts of this clonotype. The chain links TRBV7-2 to TRBJ2-1; 7 bases agree with TRBD1. Trimming removed 5 bases from V and 7 bases from J; junction bases left unmatched: 11. Germline CDR1 reads SGHTA; CDR2 reads FQGNSA. CDR3 length: 15 residues. Here the CDR3 reads CASSPEARGRNEQFF. The CDR3 DNA reads TGTGCCAGCAGCCCAGAGGCGAGGGGGCGAAATGAGCAGTTCTTC.

This clonotype has more than one count but fewer than ten. Here the CDR3 DNA reads TGTGCCACCAGTGATTTGCCCAGCGGGAGCACCATCAGCTCCTACAATGAGCAGTTCTTC. It encodes CATSDLPSGSTISSYNEQFF. The rearrangement links TRBV24-1 to TRBJ2-1; 8 nucleotides agree with TRBD2. CDR1 and CDR2 (germline): KGHDR, SFDVKD. The CDR3 is made up of 20 amino acids. The V segment lost 0 bases and the J segment 0 bases; nucleotides outside the gene matches: 12.

This chain joins TRBV4-3 and TRBJ2-4, with D perhaps TRBD1 (5 bases). CDR3 length equals 15 residues. V lost 3 bases and J lost 5, with 14 bases in between. CDR1 is LGHNA and CDR2 is YSLEER in the germline V gene. CDR3 in DNA: TGCGCCAGCAGCCAGGATCGCAGGGTGGAAAACATTCAGTACTTC. It yields the protein CASSQDRRVENIQYF.

This clonotype was found many times. The V call is TRBV7-2, the J call TRBJ2-5; D might be TRBD1 or TRBD2, each matching 5 bases. The germline V and J ends were trimmed by 3 bases and 5 bases, with 13 bases remaining between them. The CDR3 is made up of 14 amino acids. Looked up from germline, CDR1 is SGHTA and CDR2 is FQGNSA. The CDR3: CASSLGRAWETQYF. For the CDR3, the DNA is TGTGCCAGCAGCTTGGGGCGGGCATGGGAGACCCAGTACTTC.

This clonotype occurred a few times. The chain has TRBV4-3 and TRBJ2-2, with D tentatively TRBD2 (5 bases). Trimming stripped 3 bases from V and 4 bases from J, with 15 bases between. Germline CDR1 LGHNA, CDR2 YSLEER. This CDR3 is 16 amino acids long. The DNA of the CDR3 is TGCGCCAGCAGCCAGAACATCCTAGGGAGCACCGGGGAGCTGTTTTTT. Its translation is CASSQNILGSTGELFF.

The chain has TRBV5-1 and TRBJ2-7, with 11 positions matching TRBD2. The germline CDR1 and CDR2 sequences are SGHRS and YFSETQ. Trimming removed 4 bases from V and 5 bases from J; junction bases left unmatched: 8. There are 15 residues in the CDR3. The CDR3 DNA is TGCGCCAGCAGCACCCAACTAGCGGGAGTAGACGAGCAGTACTTC. Translation gives CASSTQLAGVDEQYF.

The CDR3 DNA sequence: TGTGCCAGCAGTGCTAATTACGGGGGCGCCTACGAGCAGTACGTC. Its protein is CASSANYGGAYEQYV. J is TRBJ2-7 and V is TRBV12-3 or TRBV12-4, with D possibly being TRBD1 or TRBD2 (6 bases each). There are 15 residues in the CDR3. V was shortened by 5 bases and J by 2 bases, with 16 bases between the two germline ends.

This clonotype occurred many times. The junction departs from germline at one end; a sequencing error may be responsible. CDR3 sequence reads: CASSSGLAWLF. For the CDR3, the DNA is TGTGCCAGCAGCTCGGGACTAGCTTGGCTCTTC. The chain couples TRBV28 to TRBJ2-1; 9 bases are shared with TRBD2. The V gene's germline CDR1 is MDHEN and CDR2 SYDVKM. The CDR3 covers 11 residues. Based on the CDR3 plus reference TRBV28 and TRBJ2-1, the full variable domain is DVKVTQSSRYLVKRTGEKVFLECVQDMDHENMFWYRQDPGLGLRLIYFSYDVKMKEKGDIPEGYSVSREKKERFSLILESASTNQTSMYLCASSSGLAWLFGPGTRLTVL.

This clonotype was found once. The chain recombines TRBV15 with TRBJ2-3, with a possible D match to TRBD2 (5 bases). Trimming removed 4 bases at V and 5 bases at J, with 22 bases between. CDR1 and CDR2 from the germline V gene are LNHNV and YYDKDF (reference sequence). The CDR3 contains 17 residues. As DNA, the CDR3 is TGTGCCACCAGCACGCGATCGGTAGCCGCCGGGGTAGATACGCAGTATTTT. As protein: CATSTRSVAAGVDTQYF. Full variable domain (rest looked up from reference TRBV15 and TRBJ2-3): DAMVIQNPRYQVTQFGKPVTLSCSQTLNHNVMYWYQQKSSQAPKLLFHYYDKDFNNEADTPDNFQSRRPNTSFCFLDIRSPGLGDTAMYLCATSTRSVAAGVDTQYFGPGTRLTVL.

This clonotype showed up just once. The chain uses TRBV4-1 and TRBJ2-1; no reliable D call. CDR3 length: 16 residues. Trimming pared 3 bases from V and 2 bases from J, leaving 14 bases between. Germline V CDR1 and CDR2: MGHRA, YSYEKL. CDR3 in amino acids: CASSHAWETPYNEQFF. DNA of the CDR3: TGCGCCAGCAGCCACGCCTGGGAAACCCCCTACAATGAGCAGTTCTTC.